These 2 T cell receptor beta chains were sequenced from one sample in a study of blood T cell repertoires in COVID-19. Measured with immunoSEQ multiplex PCR; TCRdb has only the in-frame clones, and not every one. The sample lists about 210,000 clones, less than 90% occurring once. Sequenced input: peripheral blood. The receptors derive from a man in his 70s with acute or convalescent COVID-19.

The chain carries TRBV5-1 and TRBJ2-3, with D possibly TRBD1 on 5 matching bases. The V and J ends lost 2 bases and 3 bases respectively, with 16 bases between them. Germline CDR1 and CDR2: SGHRS and YFSETQ. The CDR3 runs 16 residues. CDR3 coding DNA: TGCGCCAGCAGCTTACTATCGCAGGGTAGTACAGATACGCAGTATTTT. Translating gives CASSLLSQGSTDTQYF.

The chain is built from TRBV21-1 and TRBJ1-5; the D call TRBD1 from the table was never checked on the DNA. TRBV21-1 has pseudogene status. The CDR3 is 17 amino acids. The CDR3 protein is CASSRTGGGNSNQPQHF. The CDR3 bases are TGTGCCAGCAGCAGGACAGGTGGGGGGAATAGCAATCAGCCCCAGCATTTT.